Shown below are 29 T cell receptor beta chains from a single sample sequenced in a study of T-cell memory formation after mild COVID-19. From the 5' RACE reads, TCRdb called clonotypes with MiXCR, one entry per CDR3 protein. Of about 190,000 distinct CDR3 sequences in the sample, around 25% are singletons; the top ten hold about an eighth. Sequencing was performed on PBMCs or a T cell subset sorted from them (not recorded which). These receptor sequences come from an adult woman who had mild COVID-19 (a few samples of this study predate the infection). Cell type and time point are not known.

This clonotype showed up just a few times. J is TRBJ2-7 and V is TRBV5-6, with a tentative D call TRBD2 (6 bases). This CDR3 has 12 amino acids. Between the trimmed V and J ends, which lost 4 bases and 6 bases, there was a span of 11 bases. The V gene's germline CDR1 is SGHDT and CDR2 YYEEEE. The CDR3 loop reads CASSLGLFEQYF. The CDR3, as DNA: TGTGCCAGCAGCCTCGGACTATTCGAGCAGTACTTC.

The chain combines TRBV9 with TRBJ2-7, with 7 bases that match TRBD2. CDR1 SGDLS and CDR2 YYNGEE come from the germline V gene. CDR3 length: 15 amino acids. The V and J ends lost 3 bases and 4 bases, in that order; junction bases with no gene match: 10. The CDR3 DNA sequence: TGTGCCAGCAGCGCCGGGGAGCGGGGAGAGTACGAGCAGTACTTC. This translates into CASSAGERGEYEQYF.

This clonotype was seen only a few times. The chain is built from TRBV20-1 and TRBJ2-4, with D possibly being TRBD1 or TRBD2 (5 bases each). This CDR3 has 13 residues. The V end was cut by 6 bases, the J end by 9 bases, with 18 bases between. CDR1 and CDR2 from the germline V gene are DFQATT and SNEGSKA (reference sequence). The CDR3 loop reads CSAPVGVARIQYF. For the CDR3, the DNA is TGCAGTGCCCCGGTGGGGGTAGCACGCATTCAGTACTTC.

This clonotype was detected many times. J is TRBJ2-2 and V is TRBV7-9; 13 bases match TRBD2. This CDR3 is 16 amino acids long. The ends lost 4 bases at V and 6 bases at J; junction bases unmatched: 5. Germline lookup yields CDR1 SEHNR and CDR2 FQNEAQ (reference sequence). CDR3 sequence: CASSWGLAGRAGELFF. CDR3 DNA sequence: TGTGCCAGCAGCTGGGGACTAGCGGGAAGAGCCGGGGAGCTGTTTTTT.

The chain recombines TRBV29-1 with TRBJ2-1, with 10 bases fitting TRBD2. V gave up 3 bases and J gave up 7 bases; unmatched junction bases: 15. The germline gives CDR1 SQVTM, CDR2 ANQGSEA. This CDR3 has 17 residues. CDR3 amino acids: CSVEAHVLAGALNEQFF. The CDR3, as DNA: TGCAGCGTTGAGGCACACGTTCTAGCGGGAGCATTGAATGAGCAGTTCTTC.

The chain has TRBV5-5 and TRBJ1-1; D unresolved. The germline V gene encodes CDR1 SGHKS and CDR2 YYEKEE (reference sequence). The CDR3 spans 15 residues. V was trimmed by 1 base and J by 3 bases, leaving 13 bases between them. DNA for the CDR3: TGTGCCAGCAGCTTGTTTGGAGGTCAGGACACTGAAGCTTTCTTT. The encoded protein is CASSLFGGQDTEAFF.

The V and J genes are TRBV24-1 and TRBJ1-5; D may be TRBD1 (6 bases). This CDR3 spans 15 amino acids. Trimming shortened V by 2 bases and J by 4 bases, and 11 bases separated the two germline ends. Per germline, CDR1 KGHDR and CDR2 SFDVKD. CDR3 amino acids: CATSDSRGPNQPQHF. The CDR3 DNA sequence: TGTGCCACCAGTGATTCTCGGGGGCCGAATCAGCCCCAGCATTTT.

The CDR3 bases are TGTGCCAGCAGCTTAGATCGGGGGACAGGGAGCACTGAAGCTTTCTTT. Translation: CASSLDRGTGSTEAFF. The chain carries TRBV11-2 and TRBJ1-1; TRBD1 agrees at 9 bases. Trimming removed 0 bases from V and 4 bases from J; junction bases left unmatched: 6. The CDR3 runs 16 residues. Germline assignment: CDR1 SGHAT and CDR2 FQNNGV.

V usage is TRBV29-1 and J usage is TRBJ2-1; TRBD2 aligns across 11 bases. Germline loops: CDR1 SQVTM, CDR2 ANQGSEA. V shed 2 bases, J shed 5 bases, and the junction held 5 bases outside the gene matches. The CDR3 consists of 15 residues. Here the CDR3 DNA reads TGCAGCGTTGAATCCGGGACTAGCGGCGACAATGAGCAGTTCTTC. This codes for CSVESGTSGDNEQFF.

V and J are TRBV10-3 and TRBJ2-1; 8 nucleotides agree with TRBD2. CDR1 and CDR2 from the germline V gene are ENHRY and SYGVKD. The length of the CDR3 is 14 residues. Losses at the gene ends were 10 bases for V and 10 bases for J; bases not matched to a gene: 15. The CDR3 region is CATGSGSGLSEQFF. The CDR3 DNA reads TGTGCCACCGGAAGCGGGAGCGGATTATCGGAGCAGTTCTTC.

This clonotype was seen a handful of times. This chain uses TRBV11-2 with TRBJ2-5, with unresolved D. V gave up 5 bases and J gave up 5 bases, with 15 bases separating them. From germline, CDR1 is SGHAT and CDR2 FQNNGV. The CDR3 has 14 residues. CDR3 in amino acids: CASSLTGMWETQYF. Here the CDR3 DNA reads TGTGCCAGCAGCCTGACTGGCATGTGGGAGACCCAGTACTTC.

J is TRBJ2-3 and V is TRBV11-2, with 8 nucleotides matching TRBD1. The CDR3 has 15 residues. V lost 0 bases to trimming and J lost 4 bases; unmatched junction nucleotides: 3. The germline V gene has CDR1 SGHAT and CDR2 FQNNGV. The CDR3 DNA reads TGTGCCAGCAGCTTAGAGCTGACAGGGGCAGATACGCAGTATTTT. This codes for CASSLELTGADTQYF.

This clonotype was seen only a few times. This chain links TRBV6-5 with TRBJ2-4; D is uncertain. The V gene lost 2 bases and the J gene lost 7 bases, with 12 bases spanning the gap. The CDR3 consists of 14 residues. Germline V CDR1 and CDR2: MNHEY, SVGAGI. CDR3 nucleotides: TGTGCCAGCAGTTACGGGATTGGCAGGAACATTCAGTACTTC. Encoded protein: CASSYGIGRNIQYF.

This clonotype was seen a few times. This chain joins TRBV15 and TRBJ2-6; D might be TRBD1 or TRBD2, each matching 6 bases. Germline assignment: CDR1 LNHNV and CDR2 YYDKDF (reference sequence). The CDR3 is 17 residues long. Trimming left V 9 bases short and J 0 bases short, with 18 bases between. The CDR3 reads CATGHPGEASGANVLTF. Written as DNA, the CDR3 is TGTGCCACGGGACACCCGGGGGAAGCCTCTGGGGCCAACGTCCTGACTTTC. Full variable domain (missing parts from reference TRBV15 and TRBJ2-6): DAMVIQNPRYQVTQFGKPVTLSCSQTLNHNVMYWYQQKSSQAPKLLFHYYDKDFNNEADTPDNFQSRRPNTSFCFLDIRSPGLGDTAMYLCATGHPGEASGANVLTFGAGSRLTVL.

This clonotype was counted between two and nine times. The rearrangement joins TRBV20-1 to TRBJ1-1; perhaps TRBD1 as D (5 bases). This CDR3 comprises 12 residues. CDR1 and CDR2 (germline): DFQATT, SNEGSKA (reference sequence). CDR3 sequence: CRPWGTDTEAFF. CDR3 nucleotide sequence: TGCAGGCCATGGGGCACCGACACTGAAGCTTTCTTT.

The gene calls are TRBV29-1 and TRBJ1-2; 7 bases are a match to TRBD1. With 3 bases clipped from V and 8 bases from J, the junction kept 6 bases outside the gene matches. Germline V gene sequence: CDR1 SQVTM, CDR2 ANQGSEA. The CDR3 spans 12 residues. As DNA, the CDR3 is TGCAGCGTTGACAGGGGGTCGTTGGGCTACACCTTC. It is translated as CSVDRGSLGYTF.

The chain has TRBV29-1 and TRBJ2-7; 7 nucleotides match TRBD2. Per germline, CDR1 SQVTM and CDR2 ANQGSEA. CDR3 length: 16 amino acids. Trimming took 6 bases from V and 0 from J; bases not matched to a gene: 14. The CDR3 bases are TGCAGCGTCCGAACGTCTAGCGGTGCAATCTCCTACGAGCAGTACTTC. As protein: CSVRTSSGAISYEQYF.

In its sample, this clonotype was seen a few times. The chain joins TRBV20-1 to TRBJ2-7; D is possibly TRBD2 (6 bases). CDR1 and CDR2 (germline): DFQATT, SNEGSKA (reference sequence). There are 11 residues in the CDR3. V was cut by 3 bases and J by 5 bases, with 8 bases left in between. The CDR3: CSASGGDEQYF. CDR3 coding DNA: TGCAGTGCTAGCGGAGGGGACGAGCAGTACTTC.

This chain joins TRBV12-3 or TRBV12-4 and TRBJ1-1; D is uncertain. V lost 6 bases to trimming and J lost 8 bases, with 16 bases between them. The CDR3 has 13 amino acids. In nucleotides, the CDR3 is TGTGCCAGCAGGACGAACGGGGTAGTAGAAGCTTTCTTT. This sequence encodes CASRTNGVVEAFF.

This clonotype appeared a few times. This sequence joins TRBV4-1 and TRBJ1-4, with unresolved D. This CDR3 contains 16 residues. Germline V CDR1 and CDR2: MGHRA, YSYEKL. Between the trimmed V and J ends, which lost 10 bases and 1 base, there was a span of 19 bases. The CDR3 loop reads CATKPRGSGTNEKLFF. For the CDR3, the DNA is TGCGCCACCAAGCCCCGGGGAAGTGGAACTAATGAAAAACTGTTTTTT.

This clonotype has only a few counts. The rearrangement links TRBV4-2 to TRBJ1-1, with D unresolved. Trimming pared 1 base from V and 1 base from J, leaving 10 bases between. Germline lookup yields CDR1 LGHNA and CDR2 YNFKEQ. The CDR3 is 15 residues long. As DNA, the CDR3 is TGTGCCAGCAGCCAAGTGGAAAGGAAGAACACTGAAGCTTTCTTT. Encoded protein: CASSQVERKNTEAFF.

CDR3 amino acids: CSASTGQLQETQYF. In DNA form, the CDR3 reads TGCAGTGCTAGTACCGGACAGTTACAAGAGACCCAGTACTTC. This chain connects TRBV20-1 to TRBJ2-5, with a possible D match to TRBD1 (6 bases). This CDR3 spans 14 amino acids. Deletions cut 3 bases from V and 2 bases from J, with 13 bases between. The V gene's germline CDR1 is DFQATT and CDR2 SNEGSKA (reference sequence).

CDR3 amino acids: CASSLTGGAALYGYTF. The CDR3 nucleotides are TGCGCCAGCAGCTTGACAGGGGGCGCGGCGCTTTATGGCTACACCTTC. The chain employs TRBV5-1 and TRBJ1-2; 9 bases line up with TRBD1. There are 16 residues in the CDR3. V dropped 1 base and J dropped 5; count of bases not matched to a gene: 9. Looked up from germline, CDR1 is SGHRS and CDR2 is YFSETQ.

The sample holds a few counts of this clonotype. This rearrangement joins TRBV11-2 to TRBJ2-1; possibly TRBD1 or TRBD2 for D (5 bases each). The ends were cut back, 0 bases at V and 6 bases at J, with 9 bases in the middle. CDR1 SGHAT and CDR2 FQNNGV come from the germline V gene. The CDR3 totals 14 residues. DNA of the CDR3: TGTGCCAGCAGCTTAGATTGGGGACGCAATGAGCAGTTCTTC. Translating it yields CASSLDWGRNEQFF.

The CDR3 coding sequence is TGTGCCAGCAGTGTGGACAAGAATCAGCCCCAGCATTTT. This translates into CASSVDKNQPQHF. The chain recombines TRBV2 with TRBJ1-5; a weak D match, TRBD1 (5 bases). The V end lost 4 bases, the J end lost 4 bases, and 8 bases lay between the germline ends. Per the germline V gene, CDR1 is SNHLY and CDR2 is FYNNEI. There are 13 residues in the CDR3.

The chain has TRBV30 and TRBJ2-7; the D gene could be TRBD1 or TRBD2 (6 bases each). V lost 2 bases to trimming and J lost 0 bases, with 11 bases between them. The CDR3 is 14 residues long. The germline V gene encodes CDR1 GTSNPN and CDR2 SVGIG (reference sequence). Written as DNA, the CDR3 is TGTGCCTGGAGTAAGGGGGGAGGCTCCTACGAGCAGTACTTC. Translation gives CAWSKGGGSYEQYF.

V and J are TRBV4-3 and TRBJ2-7; TRBD1 matches 8 bases. V was pared by 0 bases and J by 5 bases, with 9 bases of the junction left unmatched. The CDR3 length is 16 residues. Germline CDR1 and CDR2: LGHNA and YSLEER. The CDR3 here is CASSQDRRQGLHEQYF. The CDR3 DNA is TGCGCCAGCAGCCAAGATAGGAGACAGGGGCTCCACGAGCAGTACTTC.

This chain links TRBV5-4 with TRBJ2-7; 11 positions match TRBD2. Germline CDR1 and CDR2: SGHNT and YYREEE (reference sequence). The CDR3 has 15 amino acids. V shed 0 bases, J shed 5 bases, and the junction held 4 bases outside the gene matches. CDR3 sequence reads: CASSLDSGRANEQYF. The CDR3 DNA is TGTGCCAGCAGCTTGGATAGCGGGAGGGCCAACGAGCAGTACTTC.

Here the CDR3 DNA reads TGTGCCGGACACCAGGGTGTCCCCTCCTACGAGCAGTACTTC. Protein: CAGHQGVPSYEQYF. The chain employs TRBV2 and TRBJ2-7, with D possibly matching TRBD1 (5 bases). The V end lost 11 bases, the J end lost 0 bases, and 17 bases lay between the germline ends. The CDR3 is 14 residues long. From germline, CDR1 is SNHLY and CDR2 FYNNEI. The full variable domain, in which reference TRBV2 and TRBJ2-7 provide the parts outside the CDR3, is EPEVTQTPSHQVTQMGQEVILRCVPISNHLYFYWYRQILGQKVEFLVSFYNNEISEKSEIFDDQFSVERPDGSNFTLKIRSTKLEDSAMYFCAGHQGVPSYEQYFGPGTRLTVT.